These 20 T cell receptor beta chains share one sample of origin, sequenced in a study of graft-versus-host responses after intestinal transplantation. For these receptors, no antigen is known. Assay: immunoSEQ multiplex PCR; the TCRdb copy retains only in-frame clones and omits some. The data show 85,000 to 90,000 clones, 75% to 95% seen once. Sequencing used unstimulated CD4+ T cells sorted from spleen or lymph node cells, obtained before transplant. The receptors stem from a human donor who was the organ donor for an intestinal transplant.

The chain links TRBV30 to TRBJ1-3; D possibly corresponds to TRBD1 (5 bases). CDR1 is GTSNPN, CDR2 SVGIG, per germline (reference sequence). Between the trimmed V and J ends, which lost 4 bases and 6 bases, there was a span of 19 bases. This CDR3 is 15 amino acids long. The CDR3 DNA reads TGTGCCTGGATCCGACCGGGGGGTATTGTAAACACCATATATTTT. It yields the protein CAWIRPGGIVNTIYF.

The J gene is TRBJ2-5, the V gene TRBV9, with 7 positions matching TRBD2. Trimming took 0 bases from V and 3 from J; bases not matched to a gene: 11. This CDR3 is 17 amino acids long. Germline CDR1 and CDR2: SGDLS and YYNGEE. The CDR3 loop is CASSVGYRTSGKETQYF. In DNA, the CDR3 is TGTGCCAGCAGCGTAGGGTATCGAACCAGCGGGAAAGAGACCCAGTACTTC.

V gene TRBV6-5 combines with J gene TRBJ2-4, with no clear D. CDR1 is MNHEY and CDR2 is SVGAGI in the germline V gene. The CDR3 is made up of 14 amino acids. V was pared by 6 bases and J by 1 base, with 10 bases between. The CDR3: CASSPGWAKNIQYF. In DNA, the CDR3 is TGTGCCAGCAGCCCCGGTTGGGCCAAAAACATTCAGTACTTC.

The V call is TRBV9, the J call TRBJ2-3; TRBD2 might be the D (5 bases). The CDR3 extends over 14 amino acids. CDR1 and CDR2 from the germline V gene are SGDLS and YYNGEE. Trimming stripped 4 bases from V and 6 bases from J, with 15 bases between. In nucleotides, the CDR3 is TGTGCCAGCAGCCCCGATGGAGGCAGGGATACGCAGTATTTT. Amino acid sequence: CASSPDGGRDTQYF.

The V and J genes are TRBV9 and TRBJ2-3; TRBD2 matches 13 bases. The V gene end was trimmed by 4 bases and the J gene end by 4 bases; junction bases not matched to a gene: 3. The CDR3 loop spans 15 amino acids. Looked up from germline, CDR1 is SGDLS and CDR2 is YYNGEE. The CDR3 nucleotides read TGTGCCAGCAGCCCAGGACTAGCGGGAGCAGATACGCAGTATTTT. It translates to CASSPGLAGADTQYF.

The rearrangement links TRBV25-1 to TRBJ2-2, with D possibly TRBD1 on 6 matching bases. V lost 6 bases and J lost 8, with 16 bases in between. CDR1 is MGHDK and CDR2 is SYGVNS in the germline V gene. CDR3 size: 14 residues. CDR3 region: CASRPLGARGELFF. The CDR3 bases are TGTGCCAGCAGGCCCCTGGGGGCTAGGGGGGAGCTGTTTTTT.

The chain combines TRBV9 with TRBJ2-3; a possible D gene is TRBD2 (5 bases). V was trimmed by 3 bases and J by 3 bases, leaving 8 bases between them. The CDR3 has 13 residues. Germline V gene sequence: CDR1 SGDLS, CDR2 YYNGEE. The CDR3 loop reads CASSATGTDTQYF. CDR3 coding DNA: TGTGCCAGCAGCGCGACGGGGACAGATACGCAGTATTTT.

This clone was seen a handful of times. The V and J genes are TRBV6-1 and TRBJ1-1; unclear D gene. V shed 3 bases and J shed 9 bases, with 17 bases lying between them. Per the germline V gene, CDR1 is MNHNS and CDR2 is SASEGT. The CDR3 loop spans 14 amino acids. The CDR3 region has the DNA TGTGCCAGCAGTGAGGCCCCAGGCGCGTCGAAAGCTTTCTTT. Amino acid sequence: CASSEAPGASKAFF.

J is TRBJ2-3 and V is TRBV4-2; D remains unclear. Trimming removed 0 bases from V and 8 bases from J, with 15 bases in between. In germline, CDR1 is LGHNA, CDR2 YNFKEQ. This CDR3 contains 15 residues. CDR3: CASSQERETLVTQYF. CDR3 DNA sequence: TGTGCCAGCAGCCAAGAGCGCGAGACACTTGTTACGCAGTATTTT.

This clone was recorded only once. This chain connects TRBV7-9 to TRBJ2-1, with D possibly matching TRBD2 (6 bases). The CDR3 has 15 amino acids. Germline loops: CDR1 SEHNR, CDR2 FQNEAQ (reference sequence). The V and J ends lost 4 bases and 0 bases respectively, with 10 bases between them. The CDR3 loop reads CASSWDFSSYNEQFF. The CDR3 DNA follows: TGTGCCAGCAGCTGGGACTTCAGCTCCTACAATGAGCAGTTCTTC.

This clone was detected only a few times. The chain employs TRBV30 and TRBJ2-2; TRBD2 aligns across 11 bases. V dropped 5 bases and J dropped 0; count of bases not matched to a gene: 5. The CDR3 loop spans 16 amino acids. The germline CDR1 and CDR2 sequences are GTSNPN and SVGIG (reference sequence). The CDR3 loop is CAWGGLAAANTGELFF. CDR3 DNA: TGTGCCTGGGGGGGACTAGCGGCAGCGAACACCGGGGAGCTGTTTTTT.

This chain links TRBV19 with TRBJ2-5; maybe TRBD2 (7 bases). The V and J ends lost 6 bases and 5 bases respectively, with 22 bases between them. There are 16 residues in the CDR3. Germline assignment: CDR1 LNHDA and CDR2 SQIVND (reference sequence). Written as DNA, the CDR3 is TGTGCCAGTAGAAAGAACGGGGGGCTCGTCGCGGAGACCCAGTACTTC. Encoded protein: CASRKNGGLVAETQYF. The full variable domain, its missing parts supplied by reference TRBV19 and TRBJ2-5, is DGGITQSPKYLFRKEGQNVTLSCEQNLNHDAMYWYRQDPGQGLRLIYYSQIVNDFQKGDIAEGYSVSREKKESFPLTVTSAQKNPTAFYLCASRKNGGLVAETQYFGPGTRLLVL.

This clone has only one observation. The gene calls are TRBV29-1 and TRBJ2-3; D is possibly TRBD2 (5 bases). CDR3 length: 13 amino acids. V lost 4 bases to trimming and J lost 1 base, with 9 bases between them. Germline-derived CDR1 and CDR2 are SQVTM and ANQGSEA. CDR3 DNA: TGCAGCGTTGGAGGGAGACGCACAGATACGCAGTATTTT. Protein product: CSVGGRRTDTQYF.

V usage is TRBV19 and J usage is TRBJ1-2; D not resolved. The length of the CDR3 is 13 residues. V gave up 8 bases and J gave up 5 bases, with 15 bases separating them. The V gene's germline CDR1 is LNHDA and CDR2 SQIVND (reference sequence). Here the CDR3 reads CASQTQYRYGYTF. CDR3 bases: TGTGCCAGTCAAACACAGTATCGATATGGCTACACCTTC.

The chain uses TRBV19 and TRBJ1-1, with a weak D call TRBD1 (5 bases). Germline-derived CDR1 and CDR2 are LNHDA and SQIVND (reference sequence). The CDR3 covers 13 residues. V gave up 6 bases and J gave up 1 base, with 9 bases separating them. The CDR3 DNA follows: TGTGCCAGTAGCCCAGGGCCGAACACTGAAGCTTTCTTT. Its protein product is CASSPGPNTEAFF.

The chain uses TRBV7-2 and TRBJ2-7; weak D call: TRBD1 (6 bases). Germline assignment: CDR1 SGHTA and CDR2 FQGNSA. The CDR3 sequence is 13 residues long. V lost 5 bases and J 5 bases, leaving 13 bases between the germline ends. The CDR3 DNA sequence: TGTGCCAGCAGCCTACAGGGTGGCGACGAGCAGTACTTC. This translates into CASSLQGGDEQYF.

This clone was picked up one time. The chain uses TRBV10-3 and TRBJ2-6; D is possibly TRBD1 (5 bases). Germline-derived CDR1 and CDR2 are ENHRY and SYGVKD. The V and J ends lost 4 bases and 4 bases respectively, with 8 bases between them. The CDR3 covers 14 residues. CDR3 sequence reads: CAISGQLGANVLTF. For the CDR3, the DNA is TGTGCCATCAGTGGACAGCTCGGGGCCAACGTCCTGACTTTC.

The chain's CDR3 is CASRGHENSPLHF. CDR3 in DNA: TGTGCCAGCAGGGGCCATGAAAATTCACCCCTCCACTTT. This rearrangement joins TRBV27 to TRBJ1-6; D uncertain. Germline V gives CDR1 MNHEY, CDR2 SMNVEV (reference sequence). V lost 6 bases, J lost 7 bases, and 10 bases lay in between. This CDR3 has 13 residues.

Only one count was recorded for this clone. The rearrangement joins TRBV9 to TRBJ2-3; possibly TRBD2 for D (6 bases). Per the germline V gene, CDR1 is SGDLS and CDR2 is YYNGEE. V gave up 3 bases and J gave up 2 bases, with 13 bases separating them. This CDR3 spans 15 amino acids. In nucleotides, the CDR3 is TGTGCCAGCAGCGCCTCGCGGGGACTCACAGATACGCAGTATTTT. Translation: CASSASRGLTDTQYF.

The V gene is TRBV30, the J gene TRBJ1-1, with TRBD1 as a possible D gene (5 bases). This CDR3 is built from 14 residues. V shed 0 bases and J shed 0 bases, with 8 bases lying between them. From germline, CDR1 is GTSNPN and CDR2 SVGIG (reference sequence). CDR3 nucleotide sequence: TGTGCCTGGAGTGTGAGACAGATGAACACTGAAGCTTTCTTT. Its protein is CAWSVRQMNTEAFF.